This entry features one T cell receptor beta chain sequence. The germline gives CDR1 SNHLY, CDR2 FYNNEI. Trimming shortened V by 6 bases and J by 4 bases, and 9 bases separated the two germline ends. The CDR3 length is 13 residues. The record originates from a study of blood T cells in healthy people across ages. A sample-barcoded 5' primer and a J-beta primer mix were used in a second PCR of roughly 7 to 11 cycles. One entry per CDR3 protein, called by TCRdb with MiXCR from the 5' RACE reads. The sample holds around 800,000 distinct CDR3 sequences, roughly 26% seen once. The sample also formed part of further work on T cells of mothers and their children.

The J gene is TRBJ2-2, the V gene TRBV2; a possible D gene is TRBD1 (6 bases). The source is a boy younger than 18 in good health. Sequenced material: blood. In nucleotides, the CDR3 is TGTGCCAGCAGCACAGGGCTCACCGGGGAGCTGTTTTTT. Translated: CASSTGLTGELFF.